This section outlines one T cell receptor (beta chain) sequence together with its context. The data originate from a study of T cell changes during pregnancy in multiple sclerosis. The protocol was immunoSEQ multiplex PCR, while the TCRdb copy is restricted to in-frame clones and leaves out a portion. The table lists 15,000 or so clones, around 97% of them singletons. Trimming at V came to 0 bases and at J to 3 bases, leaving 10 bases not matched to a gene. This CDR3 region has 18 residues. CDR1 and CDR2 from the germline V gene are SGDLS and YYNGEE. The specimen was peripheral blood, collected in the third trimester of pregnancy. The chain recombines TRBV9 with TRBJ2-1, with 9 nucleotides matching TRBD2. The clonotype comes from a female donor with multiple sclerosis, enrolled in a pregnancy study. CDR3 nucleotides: TGTGCCAGCAGCGTAGCTGCCCGCGGGACTAGCAACTACAATGAGCAGTTCTTC. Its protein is CASSVAARGTSNYNEQFF.